The present entry profiles one TCR beta chain with its context. These data come from a study of blood T cell repertoires in COVID-19. About the study: Donors in the United States, Italy and Spain gave samples during acute or convalescent COVID-19. PBMCs, B-cell-depleted T cells, or T cells provided the cDNA or gDNA that made up the material.

As processed by the authors: Estimation of nucleated cell counts was performed using reference gene primer amplification. The protocol was immunoSEQ multiplex PCR, while the TCRdb copy is restricted to in-frame clones and leaves out a portion. That table is the source of V, J and clone size, and D and trimming were worked out from the DNA. The sample holds 100,000 to 110,000 clones, just under 80% seen once. This CDR3 is built from 15 residues. Germline CDR1 SEHNR, CDR2 FQNEAQ (reference sequence). V lost 5 bases and J lost 2, with 15 bases in between. This sequence was found in a woman aged 70-85 years with acute or convalescent COVID-19. The chain has TRBV7-9 and TRBJ1-1, with D uncertain. Sequenced input: peripheral blood. CDR3 DNA sequence: TGTGCCAGCAGCCTTGGACTGTCCCCTAACACTGAAGCTTTCTTT. Protein sequence: CASSLGLSPNTEAFF.